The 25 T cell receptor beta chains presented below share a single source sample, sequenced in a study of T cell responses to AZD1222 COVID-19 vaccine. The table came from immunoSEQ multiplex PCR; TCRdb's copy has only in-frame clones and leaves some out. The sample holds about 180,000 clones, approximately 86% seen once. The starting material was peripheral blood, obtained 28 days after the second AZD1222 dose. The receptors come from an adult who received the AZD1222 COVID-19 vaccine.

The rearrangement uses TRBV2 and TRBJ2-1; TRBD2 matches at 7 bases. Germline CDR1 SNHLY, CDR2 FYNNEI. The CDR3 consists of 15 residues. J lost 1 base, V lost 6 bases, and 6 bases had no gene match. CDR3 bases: TGTGCCAGCAGCCGTAGCGGGCCTTCCTACAATGAGCAGTTCTTC. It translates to CASSRSGPSYNEQFF. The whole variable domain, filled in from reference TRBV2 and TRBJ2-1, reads EPEVTQTPSHQVTQMGQEVILRCVPISNHLYFYWYRQILGQKVEFLVSFYNNEISEKSEIFDDQFSVERPDGSNFTLKIRSTKLEDSAMYFCASSRSGPSYNEQFFGPGTRLTVL.

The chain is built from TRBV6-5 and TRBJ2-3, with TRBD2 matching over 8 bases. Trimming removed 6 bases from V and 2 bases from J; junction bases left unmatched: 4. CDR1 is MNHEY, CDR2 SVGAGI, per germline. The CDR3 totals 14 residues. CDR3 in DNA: TGTGCCAGCAGGCCAGCGGGGGACACAGATACGCAGTATTTT. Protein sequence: CASRPAGDTDTQYF.

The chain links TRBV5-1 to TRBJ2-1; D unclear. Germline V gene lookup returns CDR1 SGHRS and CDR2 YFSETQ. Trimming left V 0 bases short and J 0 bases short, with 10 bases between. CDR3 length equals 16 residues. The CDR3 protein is CASSLGPADSYNEQFF. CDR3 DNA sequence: TGCGCCAGCAGCTTGGGGCCTGCGGACTCCTACAATGAGCAGTTCTTC.

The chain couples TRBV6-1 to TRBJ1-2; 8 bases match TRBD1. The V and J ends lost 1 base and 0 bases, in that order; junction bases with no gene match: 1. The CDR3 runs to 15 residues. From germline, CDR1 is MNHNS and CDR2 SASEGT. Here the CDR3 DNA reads TGTGCCAGCAGTGAAGGACAGGGGACTAACTATGGCTACACCTTC. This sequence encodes CASSEGQGTNYGYTF.

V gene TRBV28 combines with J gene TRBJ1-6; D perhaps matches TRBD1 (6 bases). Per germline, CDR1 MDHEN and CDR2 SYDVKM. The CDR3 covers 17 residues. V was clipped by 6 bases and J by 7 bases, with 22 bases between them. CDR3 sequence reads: CASSTPGAGALNSPLHF. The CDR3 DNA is TGTGCCAGCAGCACCCCCGGGGCAGGGGCCTTAAATTCACCCCTCCACTTT.

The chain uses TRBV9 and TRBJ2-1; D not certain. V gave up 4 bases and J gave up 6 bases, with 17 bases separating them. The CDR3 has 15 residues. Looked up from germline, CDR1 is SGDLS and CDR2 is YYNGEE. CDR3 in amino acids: CASSPMIAGLNEQFF. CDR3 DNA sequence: TGTGCCAGCAGCCCCATGATCGCCGGCCTCAATGAGCAGTTCTTC.

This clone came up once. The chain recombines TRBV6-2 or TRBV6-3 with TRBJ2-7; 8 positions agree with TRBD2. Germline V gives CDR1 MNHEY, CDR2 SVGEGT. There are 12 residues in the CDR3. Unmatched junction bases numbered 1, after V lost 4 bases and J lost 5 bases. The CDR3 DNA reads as TGTGCCAGCAGTTTAGCGGGGCACGAGCAGTACTTC. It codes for CASSLAGHEQYF.

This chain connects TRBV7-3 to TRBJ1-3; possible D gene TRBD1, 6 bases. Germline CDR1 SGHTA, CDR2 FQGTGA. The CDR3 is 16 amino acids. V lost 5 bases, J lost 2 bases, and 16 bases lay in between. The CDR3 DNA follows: TGTGCCAGCAGCCCCAACCCGACAGGTGCTGGAAACACCATATATTTT. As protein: CASSPNPTGAGNTIYF.

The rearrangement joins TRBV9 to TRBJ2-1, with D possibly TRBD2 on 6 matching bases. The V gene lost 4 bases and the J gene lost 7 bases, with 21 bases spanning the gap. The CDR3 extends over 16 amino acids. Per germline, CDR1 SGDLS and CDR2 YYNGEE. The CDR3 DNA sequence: TGTGCCAGCAGCACCCCAGGAGGGGCGGTCGCGAATGAGCAGTTCTTC. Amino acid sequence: CASSTPGGAVANEQFF.

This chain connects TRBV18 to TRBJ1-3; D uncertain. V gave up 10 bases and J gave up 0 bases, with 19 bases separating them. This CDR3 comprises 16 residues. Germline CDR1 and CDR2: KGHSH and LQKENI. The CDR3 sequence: CATVGGFGSSGNTIYF. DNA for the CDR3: TGTGCCACCGTTGGCGGGTTCGGAAGCTCTGGAAACACCATATATTTT.

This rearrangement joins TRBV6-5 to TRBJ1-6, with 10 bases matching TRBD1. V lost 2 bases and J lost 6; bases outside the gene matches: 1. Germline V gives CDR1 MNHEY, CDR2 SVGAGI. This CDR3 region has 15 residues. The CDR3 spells CASSYRDRGNSPLHF. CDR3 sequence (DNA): TGTGCCAGCAGTTACCGGGACAGGGGTAATTCACCCCTCCACTTT.

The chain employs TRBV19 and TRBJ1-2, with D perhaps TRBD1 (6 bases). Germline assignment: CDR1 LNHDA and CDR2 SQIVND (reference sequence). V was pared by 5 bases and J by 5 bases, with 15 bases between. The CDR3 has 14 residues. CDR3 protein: CASSEQGEGYGYTF. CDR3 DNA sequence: TGTGCCAGTAGTGAACAGGGCGAGGGTTATGGCTACACCTTC. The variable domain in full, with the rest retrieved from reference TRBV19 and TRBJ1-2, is DGGITQSPKYLFRKEGQNVTLSCEQNLNHDAMYWYRQDPGQGLRLIYYSQIVNDFQKGDIAEGYSVSREKKESFPLTVTSAQKNPTAFYLCASSEQGEGYGYTFGSGTRLTVV.

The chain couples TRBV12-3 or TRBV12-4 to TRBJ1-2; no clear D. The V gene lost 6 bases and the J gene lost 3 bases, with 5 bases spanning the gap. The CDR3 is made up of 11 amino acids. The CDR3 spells CASSRDYGYTF. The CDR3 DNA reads TGTGCCAGCAGCCGGGACTATGGCTACACCTTC.

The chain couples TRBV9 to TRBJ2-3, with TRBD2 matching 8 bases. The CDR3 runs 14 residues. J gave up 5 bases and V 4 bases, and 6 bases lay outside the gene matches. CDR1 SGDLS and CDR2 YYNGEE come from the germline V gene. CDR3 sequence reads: CASSTGLAGDTQYF. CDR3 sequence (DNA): TGTGCCAGCAGCACCGGACTAGCCGGAGATACGCAGTATTTT.

The CDR3 sequence is CAGTYRARGSPLHF. In nucleotides, the CDR3 is TGTGCCGGAACCTACAGGGCGCGAGGTTCACCCCTCCACTTT. The rearrangement uses TRBV30 and TRBJ1-6, with D possibly being TRBD1 (6 bases). The CDR3 is 14 amino acids. V shed 8 bases and J shed 9 bases, with 20 bases lying between them. Per the germline V gene, CDR1 is GTSNPN and CDR2 is SVGIG (reference sequence).

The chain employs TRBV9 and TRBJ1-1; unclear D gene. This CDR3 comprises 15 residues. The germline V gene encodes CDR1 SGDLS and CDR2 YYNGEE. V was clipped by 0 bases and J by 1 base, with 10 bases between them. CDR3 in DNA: TGTGCCAGCAGCGTAGAGGTGCGGGGGAACACTGAAGCTTTCTTT. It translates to CASSVEVRGNTEAFF.

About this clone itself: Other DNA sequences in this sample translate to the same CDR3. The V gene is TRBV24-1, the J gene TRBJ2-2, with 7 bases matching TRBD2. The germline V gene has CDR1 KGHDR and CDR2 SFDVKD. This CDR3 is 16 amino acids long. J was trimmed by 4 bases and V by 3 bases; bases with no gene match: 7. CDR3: CATSDPGTGGTGELFF. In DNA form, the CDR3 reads TGTGCCACCAGTGATCCCGGGACGGGGGGCACCGGGGAGCTGTTTTTT.

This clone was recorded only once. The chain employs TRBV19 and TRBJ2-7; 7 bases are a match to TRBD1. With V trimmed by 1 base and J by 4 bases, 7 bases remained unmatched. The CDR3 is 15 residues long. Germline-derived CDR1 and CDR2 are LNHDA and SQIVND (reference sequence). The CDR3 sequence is CASSIGTGELYEQYF. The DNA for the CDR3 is TGTGCCAGTAGTATAGGGACAGGAGAACTTTACGAGCAGTACTTC.

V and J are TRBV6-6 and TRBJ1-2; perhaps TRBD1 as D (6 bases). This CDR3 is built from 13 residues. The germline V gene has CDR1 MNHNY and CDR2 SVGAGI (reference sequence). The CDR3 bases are TGTGCTACAATACAACAGGGAAGTTATGGCTACACCTTC. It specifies CATIQQGSYGYTF.

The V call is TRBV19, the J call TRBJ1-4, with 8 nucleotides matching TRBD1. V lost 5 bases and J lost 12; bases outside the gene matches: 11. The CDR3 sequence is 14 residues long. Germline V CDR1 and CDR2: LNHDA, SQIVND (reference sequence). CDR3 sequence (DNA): TGTGCCAGTAGTCTGATGTCAGGGGGCTGGGAACTGTTTTTT. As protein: CASSLMSGGWELFF. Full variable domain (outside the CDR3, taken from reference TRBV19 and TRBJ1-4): DGGITQSPKYLFRKEGQNVTLSCEQNLNHDAMYWYRQDPGQGLRLIYYSQIVNDFQKGDIAEGYSVSREKKESFPLTVTSAQKNPTAFYLCASSLMSGGWELFFGSGTQLSVL.

The CDR3 is CASREETSGVYYEQYF. Written as DNA, the CDR3 is TGCGCCAGCAGGGAAGAGACTAGCGGGGTCTATTACGAGCAGTACTTC. The J gene is TRBJ2-7, the V gene TRBV10-1, with 11 positions matching TRBD2. V shed 6 bases and J 4 bases; nucleotides not matched to a gene: 11. CDR1 and CDR2 from the germline V gene are WNHNN and SYGVQD (reference sequence). The CDR3 covers 16 residues.

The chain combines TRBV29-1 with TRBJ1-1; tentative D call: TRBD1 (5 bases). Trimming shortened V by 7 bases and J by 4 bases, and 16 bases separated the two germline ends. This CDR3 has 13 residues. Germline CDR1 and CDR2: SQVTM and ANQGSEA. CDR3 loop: CSAKDSGITEAFF. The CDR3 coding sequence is TGCAGCGCAAAAGACAGCGGCATCACTGAAGCTTTCTTT.

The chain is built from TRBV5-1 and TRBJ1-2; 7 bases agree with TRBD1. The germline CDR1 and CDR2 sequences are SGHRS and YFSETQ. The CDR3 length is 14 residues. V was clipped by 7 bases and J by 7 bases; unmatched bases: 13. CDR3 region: CASGKTGSGSGYTF. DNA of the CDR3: TGCGCCAGCGGAAAGACAGGGTCGGGAAGTGGCTACACCTTC.

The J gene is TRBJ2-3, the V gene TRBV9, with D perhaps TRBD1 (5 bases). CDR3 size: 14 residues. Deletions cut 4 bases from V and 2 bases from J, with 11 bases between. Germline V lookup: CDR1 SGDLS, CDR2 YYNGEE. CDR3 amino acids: CASSLQVFTDTQYF. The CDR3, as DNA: TGTGCCAGCAGCCTACAGGTCTTCACAGATACGCAGTATTTT.

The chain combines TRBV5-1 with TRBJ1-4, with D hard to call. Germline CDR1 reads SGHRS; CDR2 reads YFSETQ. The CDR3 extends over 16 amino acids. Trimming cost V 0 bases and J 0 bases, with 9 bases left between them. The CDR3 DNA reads TGCGCCAGCAGCTTGGACAGAGGTGCAACTAATGAAAAACTGTTTTTT. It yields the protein CASSLDRGATNEKLFF.